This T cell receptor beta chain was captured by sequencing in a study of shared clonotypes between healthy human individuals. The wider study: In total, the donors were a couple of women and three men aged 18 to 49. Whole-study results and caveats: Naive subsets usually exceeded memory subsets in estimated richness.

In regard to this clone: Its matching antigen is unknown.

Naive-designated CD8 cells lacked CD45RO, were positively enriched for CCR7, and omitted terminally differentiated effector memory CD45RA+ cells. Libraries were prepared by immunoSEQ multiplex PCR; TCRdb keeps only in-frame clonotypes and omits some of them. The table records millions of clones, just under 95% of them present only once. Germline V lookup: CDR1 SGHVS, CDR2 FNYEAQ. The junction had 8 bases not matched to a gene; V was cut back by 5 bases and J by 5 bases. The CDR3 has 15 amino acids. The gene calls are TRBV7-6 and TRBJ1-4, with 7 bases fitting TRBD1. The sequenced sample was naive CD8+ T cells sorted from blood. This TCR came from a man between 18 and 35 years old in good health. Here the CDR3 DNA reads TGTGCCAGCAGCGCTAGCAGGGGGAAGAATGAAAAACTGTTTTTT. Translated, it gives CASSASRGKNEKLFF.